This T cell receptor (beta chain) was sequenced in a study of blood T cell repertoires in COVID-19. In the study overall: Some COVID-19 samples were acute and others convalescent; all came from the United States, Italy and Spain. T cells, B-cell-depleted T cells, or PBMCs supplied cDNA or gDNA.

Patients at the Seattle site were enrolled during active infection and followed longitudinally. In the authors' workflow: Reference gene primer amplification yielded estimated nucleated cell counts. Data came from immunoSEQ multiplex PCR; TCRdb stores just in-frame clones and leaves some out. V, J and clone size are those of that table, while D and trimming were read from the DNA. This table has more than 300,000 clones, more than 70% appearing once. Germline CDR1 reads WNHNN; CDR2 reads SYGVQD (reference sequence). With 4 bases removed from V and 4 bases from J, the gap between germline ends came to 9 bases. The CDR3 extends over 13 amino acids.

Source material: peripheral blood. This chain connects TRBV10-1 to TRBJ2-3; tentative D call: TRBD1 (5 bases). The TCR sequence derives from a woman between 65 and 79 years old with COVID-19, enrolled during active disease. Written as DNA, the CDR3 is TGCGCCAGCAGTGTGGGCAGGGCAGATACGCAGTATTTT. Translating it yields CASSVGRADTQYF.